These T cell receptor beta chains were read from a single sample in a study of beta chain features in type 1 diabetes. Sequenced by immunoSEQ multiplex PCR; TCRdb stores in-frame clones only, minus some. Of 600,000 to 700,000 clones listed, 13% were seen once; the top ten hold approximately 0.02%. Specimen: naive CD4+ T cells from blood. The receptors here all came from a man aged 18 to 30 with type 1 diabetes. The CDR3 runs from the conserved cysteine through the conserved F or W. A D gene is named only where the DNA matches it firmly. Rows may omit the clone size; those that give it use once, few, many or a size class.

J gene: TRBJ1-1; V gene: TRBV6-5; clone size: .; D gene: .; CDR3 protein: CASSAQGTRAEAFF; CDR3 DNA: TGTGCCAGCAGTGCCCAGGGGACTAGGGCTGAAGCTTTCTTT
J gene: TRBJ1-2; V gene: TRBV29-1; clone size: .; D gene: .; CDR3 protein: CSAHLYTQGIYGYTF; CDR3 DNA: TGCAGCGCCCATTTGTATACCCAGGGAATCTATGGCTACACCTTC
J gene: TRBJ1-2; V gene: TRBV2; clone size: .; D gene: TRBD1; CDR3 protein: CASSGDRGPYGYTF; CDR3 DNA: TGTGCCAGCAGCGGGGACAGGGGGCCCTATGGCTACACCTTC
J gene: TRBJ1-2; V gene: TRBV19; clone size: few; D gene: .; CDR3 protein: CASSIDRRGDGYTF; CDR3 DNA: TGTGCCAGTAGTATAGATCGGAGAGGAGACGGCTACACCTTC
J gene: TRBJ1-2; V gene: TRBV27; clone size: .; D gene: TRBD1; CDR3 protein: CASRGTGSVLAGYTF; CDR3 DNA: TGTGCCAGCAGGGGGACAGGATCGGTTCTGGCTGGCTACACCTTC
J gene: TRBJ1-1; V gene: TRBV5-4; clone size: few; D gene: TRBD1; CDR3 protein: CASSIGQGVNTEAFF; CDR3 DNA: TGTGCCAGCAGCATAGGACAGGGCGTGAACACTGAAGCTTTCTTT
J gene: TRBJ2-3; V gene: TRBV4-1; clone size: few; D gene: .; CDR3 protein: CASSQDGSPGKTQYF; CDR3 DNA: TGCGCCAGCAGCCAAGATGGGAGTCCGGGGAAGACGCAGTATTTT
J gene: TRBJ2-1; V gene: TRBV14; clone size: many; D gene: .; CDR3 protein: CASSQEGRQFF; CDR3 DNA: TGTGCCAGCAGCCAAGAAGGGAGGCAGTTCTTC
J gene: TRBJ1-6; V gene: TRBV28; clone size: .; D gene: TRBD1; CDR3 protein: CAITQGADNSPLHF; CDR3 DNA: TGTGCCATCACACAGGGGGCGGATAATTCACCCCTCCACTTT
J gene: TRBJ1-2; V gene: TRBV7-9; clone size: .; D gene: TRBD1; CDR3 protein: CASSIGQGEYGYTF; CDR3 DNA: TGTGCCAGCAGCATCGGACAGGGAGAATATGGCTACACCTTC
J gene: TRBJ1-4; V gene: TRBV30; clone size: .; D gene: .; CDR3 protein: CAWSRAPGKLFF; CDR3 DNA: TGTGCCTGGAGCCGGGCCCCTGGGAAACTGTTTTTT
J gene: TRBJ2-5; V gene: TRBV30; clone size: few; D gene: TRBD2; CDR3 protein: CAWSAGGQQETQYF; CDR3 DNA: TGTGCCTGGAGTGCGGGGGGGCAGCAAGAGACCCAGTACTTC
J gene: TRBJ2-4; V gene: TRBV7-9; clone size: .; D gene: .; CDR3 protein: CASSPPTAGVNKNIQYF; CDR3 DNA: TGTGCCAGCAGCCCCCCCACGGCAGGGGTAAACAAAAACATTCAGTACTTC
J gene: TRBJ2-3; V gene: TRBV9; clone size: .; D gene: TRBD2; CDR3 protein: CASSGTSGTDTQYF; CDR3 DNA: TGTGCCAGCAGCGGTACTAGCGGTACAGATACGCAGTATTTT
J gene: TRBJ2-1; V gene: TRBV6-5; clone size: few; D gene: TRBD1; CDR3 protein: CASSYSGQGGNEQFF; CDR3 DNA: TGTGCCAGCAGTTACTCGGGACAGGGGGGAAATGAGCAGTTCTTC
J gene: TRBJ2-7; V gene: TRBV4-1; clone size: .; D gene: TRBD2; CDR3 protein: CASSPRSGTRTSEAYEQYF; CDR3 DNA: TGCGCCAGCAGCCCAAGGTCAGGCACCCGGACTAGCGAGGCCTACGAGCAGTACTTC
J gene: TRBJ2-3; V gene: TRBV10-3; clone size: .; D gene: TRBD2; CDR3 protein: CAISESGGAWDTQYF; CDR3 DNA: TGTGCCATCAGTGAGAGCGGGGGGGCCTGGGATACGCAGTATTTT
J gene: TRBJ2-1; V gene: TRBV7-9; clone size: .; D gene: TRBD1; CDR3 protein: CASSPGTEHEQFF; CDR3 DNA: TGTGCCAGCAGTCCCGGGACAGAACATGAGCAGTTCTTC
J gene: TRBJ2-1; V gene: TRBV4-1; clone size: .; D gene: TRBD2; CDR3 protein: CASSQPGLAREQFF; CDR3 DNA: TGCGCCAGCAGCCAGCCCGGACTAGCGAGGGAGCAGTTCTTC
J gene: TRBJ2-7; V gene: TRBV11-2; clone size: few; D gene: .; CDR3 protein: CASSFYREQYF; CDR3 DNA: TGTGCCAGCAGCTTTTACCGGGAGCAGTACTTC
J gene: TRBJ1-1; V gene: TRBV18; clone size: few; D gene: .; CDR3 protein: CASSPGQNTEAFF; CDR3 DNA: TGTGCCAGCTCACCGGGACAGAACACTGAAGCTTTCTTT
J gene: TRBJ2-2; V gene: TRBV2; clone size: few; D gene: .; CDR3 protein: CASSARAEGELFF; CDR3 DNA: TGTGCCAGCAGTGCTCGGGCTGAAGGGGAGCTGTTTTTT
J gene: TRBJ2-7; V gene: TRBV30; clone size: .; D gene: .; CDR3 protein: CAWNRDNYEQYF; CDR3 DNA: TGTGCCTGGAACAGGGACAACTACGAGCAGTACTTC
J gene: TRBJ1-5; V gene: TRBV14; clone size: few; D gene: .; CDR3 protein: CASSQGNQPQHF; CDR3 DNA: TGTGCCAGCAGCCAAGGGAATCAGCCCCAGCATTTT
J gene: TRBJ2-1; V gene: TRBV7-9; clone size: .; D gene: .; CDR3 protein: CAKQGSSYNEQFF; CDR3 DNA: TGTGCCAAACAAGGCAGCTCCTACAATGAGCAGTTCTTC
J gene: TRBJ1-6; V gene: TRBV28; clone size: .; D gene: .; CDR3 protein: CASSLEGTRNSPLHF; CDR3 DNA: TGTGCCAGCAGTTTGGAGGGGACACGGAATTCACCCCTCCACTTT
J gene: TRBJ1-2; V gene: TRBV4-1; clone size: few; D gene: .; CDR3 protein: CASSQEGLGGYTF; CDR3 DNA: TGCGCCAGCAGCCAAGAAGGCCTAGGGGGCTACACCTTC
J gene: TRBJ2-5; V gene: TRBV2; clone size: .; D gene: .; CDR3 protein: CASVRGAMETQYF; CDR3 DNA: TGTGCCAGCGTAAGGGGGGCGATGGAGACCCAGTACTTC
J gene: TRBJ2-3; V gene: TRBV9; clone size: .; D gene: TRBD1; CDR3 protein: CASSPGQATDTQYF; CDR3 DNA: TGTGCCAGCAGCCCCGGACAGGCCACAGATACGCAGTATTTT
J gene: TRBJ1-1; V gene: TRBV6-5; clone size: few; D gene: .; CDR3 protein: CASNAGSLNTEAFF; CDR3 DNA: TGTGCCAGCAACGCCGGGTCCTTAAACACTGAAGCTTTCTTT
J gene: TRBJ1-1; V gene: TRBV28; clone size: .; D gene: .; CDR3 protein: CASSPGQNTEAFF; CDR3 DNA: TGTGCCAGCAGTCCCGGTCAGAACACTGAAGCTTTCTTT
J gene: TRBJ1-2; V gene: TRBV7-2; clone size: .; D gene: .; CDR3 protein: CASSLMGGTYGYTF; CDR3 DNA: TGTGCCAGCAGCTTGATGGGGGGTACCTATGGCTACACCTTC
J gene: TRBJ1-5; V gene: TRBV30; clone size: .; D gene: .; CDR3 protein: CAWSRGGGNQPQHF; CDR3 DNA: TGTGCCTGGAGCCGAGGGGGGGGGAATCAGCCCCAGCATTTT
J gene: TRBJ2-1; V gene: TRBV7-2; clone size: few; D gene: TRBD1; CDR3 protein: CASSFDRGTYNEQFF; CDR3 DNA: TGTGCCAGCAGCTTTGACAGGGGAACCTACAATGAGCAGTTCTTC
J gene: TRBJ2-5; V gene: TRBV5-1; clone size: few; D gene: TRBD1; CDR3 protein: CASSLPGQLETQYF; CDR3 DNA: TGCGCCAGCAGCTTACCGGGACAGTTAGAGACCCAGTACTTC
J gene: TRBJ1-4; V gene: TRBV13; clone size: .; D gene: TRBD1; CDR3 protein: CASSLRDRGSTNEKLFF; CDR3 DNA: TGTGCCAGCAGCCTCCGGGACAGGGGCTCGACTAATGAAAAACTGTTTTTT
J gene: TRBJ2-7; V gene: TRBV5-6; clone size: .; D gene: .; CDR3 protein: CASSLEGTPRHEQYF; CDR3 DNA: TGTGCCAGCAGCTTGGAGGGGACGCCGCGGCACGAGCAGTACTTC
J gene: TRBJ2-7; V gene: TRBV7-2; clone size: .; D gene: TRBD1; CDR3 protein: CASSLDRGRSEQYF; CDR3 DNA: TGTGCCAGCAGCTTAGACAGGGGTCGCTCCGAGCAGTACTTC
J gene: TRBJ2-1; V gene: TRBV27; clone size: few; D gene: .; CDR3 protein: CASSLIGNEQFF; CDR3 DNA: TGTGCCAGCAGTTTAATAGGCAATGAGCAGTTCTTC
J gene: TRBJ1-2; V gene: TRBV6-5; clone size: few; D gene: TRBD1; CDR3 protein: CASSTRQGYGYTF; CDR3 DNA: TGTGCCAGCAGTACCCGACAGGGGTATGGCTACACCTTC
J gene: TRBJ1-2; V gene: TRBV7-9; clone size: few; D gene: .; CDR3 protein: CASSLEGRAGYTF; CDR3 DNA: TGTGCCAGCAGCTTAGAGGGCCGCGCGGGCTACACCTTC